This T cell receptor beta chain was recorded in a study of cytomegalovirus exposure and HLA in healthy donors. This clone has a handful of counts. The CDR3 sequence is 15 residues long. Germline V gene lookup returns CDR1 LGHNA and CDR2 YNFKEQ. Trimming took off 0 bases at V and 2 bases at J, with 11 bases between the two ends. The PCR was carried out with 60 Vbeta primers and 13 Jbeta primers. TCRdb keeps only in-frame clones here, not all; method: immunoSEQ multiplex PCR. The sample has 160,000 or so clones; around 80% are singletons. The source material was PBMCs. The genes are TRBV4-2 and TRBJ2-7; D remains unclear. This sequence was found in a man aged 35-49 years in good health and CMV-seronegative. CDR3 loop: CASSQERLGTYEQYF. The CDR3 nucleotides read TGTGCCAGCAGCCAAGAGCGCCTGGGCACCTACGAGCAGTACTTC.